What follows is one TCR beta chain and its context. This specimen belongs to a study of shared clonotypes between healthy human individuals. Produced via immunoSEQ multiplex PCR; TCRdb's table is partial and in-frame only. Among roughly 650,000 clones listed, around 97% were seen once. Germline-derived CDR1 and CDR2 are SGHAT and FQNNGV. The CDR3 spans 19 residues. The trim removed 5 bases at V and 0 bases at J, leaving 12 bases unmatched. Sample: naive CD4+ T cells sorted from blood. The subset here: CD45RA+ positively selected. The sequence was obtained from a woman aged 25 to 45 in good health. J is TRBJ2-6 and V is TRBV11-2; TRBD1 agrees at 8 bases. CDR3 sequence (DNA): TGTGCCAGCAGCCCAACTCTCGGGACAGGCCCCTCTGGGGCCAACGTCCTGACTTTC. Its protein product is CASSPTLGTGPSGANVLTF.